Presented here are 7 T cell receptor beta chains from one specimen sequenced in a study of sequential checkpoint blockade in melanoma. Sequencing used immunoSEQ multiplex PCR; TCRdb keeps in-frame clones, though not all of them. The sample has a few thousand clones, about 40% seen once. Treatment meaning: randomized to nivolumab then ipilimumab (arm A) or the reverse (arm B). Sequencing used tumor tissue (inferred from file names), obtained from a patient given nivolumab and ipilimumab in sequence. The receptors come from a human donor with melanoma.

The chain employs TRBV18 and TRBJ2-6, with D possibly being TRBD1 (7 bases). Germline V gene data show CDR1 as KGHSH and CDR2 as LQKENI. The CDR3 has 18 residues. The V gene lost 3 bases and the J gene lost 4 bases, with 19 bases spanning the gap. The CDR3 loop is CASSPRSRGAPGANVLTF. The CDR3, as DNA: TGTGCCAGCTCACCCAGGAGCAGGGGGGCACCCGGGGCCAACGTCCTGACTTTC.

The rearrangement joins TRBV5-1 to TRBJ2-1; TRBD2 matches 7 bases. Germline V gene lookup returns CDR1 SGHRS and CDR2 YFSETQ. CDR3 length: 15 residues. The V segment lost 0 bases and the J segment 2 bases; nucleotides outside the gene matches: 2. In nucleotides, the CDR3 is TGCGCCAGCAGCTTGGAGGGGACTACCTACAATGAGCAGTTCTTC. Protein sequence: CASSLEGTTYNEQFF.

This clone was seen a few times. CDR3: CASSGPGQGSYEQYF. In DNA form, the CDR3 reads TGTGCCAGCAGCGGACCGGGACAGGGCTCCTACGAGCAGTACTTC. The rearrangement uses TRBV11-3 and TRBJ2-7, with TRBD1 matching over 9 bases. The CDR3 consists of 15 residues. Germline CDR1 SGHNT, CDR2 YENEEA. Losses at the gene ends were 5 bases for V and 0 bases for J; bases not matched to a gene: 5.

The CDR3 region has the DNA TGTGCCACCGTAACCGGGACAGGGGGCTACAATGAGCAGTTCTTC. This translates into CATVTGTGGYNEQFF. The V call is TRBV6-8, the J call TRBJ2-1, with 11 bases that match TRBD1. Germline CDR1 and CDR2: MNHGY and SAAAGT. The CDR3 is 15 amino acids. V shed 10 bases, J shed 3 bases, and the junction held 8 bases outside the gene matches.

This clone was found a few times. The rearrangement uses TRBV7-5 and TRBJ2-1; no DNA check was done on the table's D call, TRBD2. TRBV7-5 is labeled a pseudogene. The CDR3 runs to 14 residues. CDR3 sequence: CASSLVREASEQFF. In nucleotides, the CDR3 is TGTGCCAGCAGCTTAGTGCGGGAGGCCAGTGAGCAGTTCTTC.

The chain links TRBV28 to TRBJ2-2; no clear D gene. The CDR3 extends over 14 amino acids. Trimming took off 8 bases at V and 6 bases at J, with 16 bases between the two ends. Germline V gene data show CDR1 as MDHEN and CDR2 as SYDVKM. The CDR3 protein is CASHPPLKAGELFF. CDR3 DNA sequence: TGTGCCAGCCACCCCCCCTTGAAAGCCGGGGAGCTGTTTTTT.

The table lists this clone with a count of one. The rearrangement joins TRBV18 to TRBJ2-7; the D gene is possibly TRBD2 (7 bases). The CDR3 spans 16 residues. Germline V lookup: CDR1 KGHSH, CDR2 LQKENI. V was trimmed by 4 bases and J by 1 base, leaving 17 bases between them. CDR3 bases: TGTGCCAGCTCACGGCAGGGGCTAGCGGCTTCCTACGAGCAGTACTTC. It yields the protein CASSRQGLAASYEQYF. Full variable domain (rest looked up from reference TRBV18 and TRBJ2-7): NAGVMQNPRHLVRRRGQEARLRCSPMKGHSHVYWYRQLPEEGLKFMVYLQKENIIDESGMPKERFSAEFPKEGPSILRIQQVVRGDSAAYFCASSRQGLAASYEQYFGPGTRLTVT.